These 14 T cell receptor beta chains were all obtained from the same sample, sequenced in a study of CD8+ T cells in alopecia areata. Reverse transcription of extracted RNA yielded cDNA, which provided the sequencing template. Using immunoSEQ multiplex PCR, the repertoire was profiled, and TCRdb retains in-frame clones only, with some absent. The sample carries some 180,000 clones, approximately 62% recorded once. Material: CD4+ T cells sorted from blood, obtained at week 0. The receptors were sampled from a human donor with alopecia areata.

The rearrangement joins TRBV10-3 to TRBJ1-1; 8 bases map to TRBD1. The CDR3 is made up of 17 amino acids. Trimming cost V 4 bases and J 2 bases; bases outside gene matches: 12. Germline loops: CDR1 ENHRY, CDR2 SYGVKD. CDR3 DNA sequence: TGTGCCATCAGTGGACAGGACAGGGAGAGGACCAACACTGAAGCTTTCTTT. Encoded protein: CAISGQDRERTNTEAFF.

The chain couples TRBV7-8 to TRBJ2-5; no clear D gene. The germline V gene has CDR1 SGHVS and CDR2 FQNEAQ. The V end lost 4 bases, the J end lost 2 bases, and 11 bases lay between the germline ends. The CDR3 is 14 amino acids. DNA of the CDR3: TGTGCCAGCAGCTCTATTGGGGTTCAAGAGACCCAGTACTTC. Its translation is CASSSIGVQETQYF.

The rearrangement links TRBV2 to TRBJ1-5; tentative D call: TRBD1 (5 bases). Germline CDR1 SNHLY, CDR2 FYNNEI. V lost 0 bases and J lost 9, with 6 bases in between. This CDR3 is built from 12 residues. Here the CDR3 reads CASSEAGGPQHF. The CDR3, as DNA: TGTGCCAGCAGTGAAGCCGGGGGGCCCCAGCATTTT.

This clone was seen only once. The V gene is TRBV2, the J gene TRBJ2-5; D possibly corresponds to TRBD2 (5 bases). The germline V gene has CDR1 SNHLY and CDR2 FYNNEI. V lost 7 bases, J lost 5 bases, and 14 bases lay in between. The CDR3 extends over 13 amino acids. This chain's CDR3 is CASTGLGVETQYF. CDR3 DNA sequence: TGTGCCAGCACCGGCCTCGGGGTCGAGACCCAGTACTTC.

This clone was seen a handful of times. The J gene is TRBJ1-1, the V gene TRBV29-1; D call uncertain. From germline, CDR1 is SQVTM and CDR2 ANQGSEA. The CDR3 is made up of 13 amino acids. The germline V and J ends were trimmed by 3 bases and 0 bases, with 8 bases remaining between them. CDR3 sequence (DNA): TGCAGCGTTGACCGGCTGATGAACACTGAAGCTTTCTTT. As protein: CSVDRLMNTEAFF.

CDR3 protein: CASTPFGNEQFF. CDR3 DNA: TGTGCCAGCACCCCGTTTGGCAATGAGCAGTTCTTC. This chain connects TRBV2 to TRBJ2-1; D call uncertain. The CDR3 is 12 residues long. Germline assignment: CDR1 SNHLY and CDR2 FYNNEI. V dropped 7 bases and J dropped 6 bases, with 10 bases sitting between them.

The rearrangement links TRBV6-5 to TRBJ2-7; D possibly corresponds to TRBD1 (6 bases). Germline V lookup: CDR1 MNHEY, CDR2 SVGAGI. The V gene lost 8 bases and the J gene lost 3 bases, with 14 bases spanning the gap. The length of the CDR3 is 13 residues. As DNA, the CDR3 is TGTGCCAGCGGATTCAGGGGAAACTACGAGCAGTACTTC. It translates to CASGFRGNYEQYF.

The chain employs TRBV4-3 and TRBJ2-3; weak D call: TRBD2 (5 bases). V gave up 0 bases and J gave up 6 bases, with 10 bases separating them. Germline CDR1 and CDR2: LGHNA and YSLEER. The CDR3 covers 14 residues. The CDR3 DNA is TGCGCCAGCAGCCAAGAAGCGGCATCCGATACGCAGTATTTT. This codes for CASSQEAASDTQYF.

This clone was counted only a few times. The chain is built from TRBV29-1 and TRBJ2-1, with D possibly being TRBD2 (6 bases). From germline, CDR1 is SQVTM and CDR2 ANQGSEA. The CDR3 spans 9 residues. Between the trimmed V and J ends, which lost 7 bases and 10 bases, there was a span of 8 bases. Here the CDR3 DNA reads TGCAGCGCGGGGGTAGAGCAGTTCTTC. This sequence encodes CSAGVEQFF.

This clone has more than one count but fewer than ten. The chain combines TRBV25-1 with TRBJ2-1; D gene unclear. This CDR3 contains 11 residues. Deletions cut 9 bases from V and 6 bases from J, with 9 bases between. From germline, CDR1 is MGHDK and CDR2 SYGVNS. This CDR3 reads CARAPPNEQFF. The DNA for the CDR3 is TGTGCCAGAGCCCCCCCCAATGAGCAGTTCTTC.

This clone was recorded only once. The chain couples TRBV25-1 to TRBJ2-7; D is unclear. The CDR3 sequence is 13 residues long. CDR1 MGHDK and CDR2 SYGVNS come from the germline V gene. Trimming removed 4 bases at V and 0 bases at J, with 7 bases between. This CDR3 is CASSVVSSYEQYF. In nucleotides, the CDR3 is TGTGCCAGCAGTGTAGTCAGCTCCTACGAGCAGTACTTC.

The genes are TRBV13 and TRBJ1-6, with 7 bases fitting TRBD1. The CDR3 has 15 amino acids. Germline V gene sequence: CDR1 PRHDT, CDR2 FYEKMQ (reference sequence). The J segment lost 7 bases and the V segment lost 5 bases, leaving 8 bases of the junction unmatched. This CDR3 is CASSPWDRQNSPLHF. The CDR3, as DNA: TGTGCCAGCAGCCCTTGGGACAGACAGAATTCACCCCTCCACTTT.

The CDR3 here is CASSVAPGFGMNTEAFF. Here the CDR3 DNA reads TGCGCCAGCAGCGTGGCTCCAGGGTTTGGGATGAACACTGAAGCTTTCTTT. This chain connects TRBV5-1 to TRBJ1-1; maybe TRBD1 (5 bases). This CDR3 comprises 17 residues. V was pared by 4 bases and J by 0 bases, with 19 bases between. Germline-derived CDR1 and CDR2 are SGHRS and YFSETQ.

This clone was seen only a few times. The chain has TRBV7-2 and TRBJ2-1, with D unresolved. CDR3 length equals 13 residues. Germline V CDR1 and CDR2: SGHTA, FQGNSA. V was shortened by 4 bases and J by 7 bases, with 11 bases between the two germline ends. The chain's CDR3 is CASSSRFPNEQFF. CDR3 bases: TGTGCCAGCAGCTCCAGGTTTCCGAATGAGCAGTTCTTC.